These 29 T cell receptor beta chains originate from one sample sequenced in a study of cytomegalovirus exposure and HLA in healthy donors. Use of 60 Vbeta and 13 Jbeta primers characterized the PCR. Profiled with immunoSEQ multiplex PCR; TCRdb holds only in-frame clones, not every one. In the table there are around 140,000 clones, 80% of which are singletons. The sequencing sample was made of PBMCs. The source of these receptors is a man in his forties or fifties in good health and CMV-seronegative.

The rearrangement joins TRBV5-1 to TRBJ2-1; 11 nucleotides agree with TRBD1. Germline CDR1 SGHRS, CDR2 YFSETQ. The junction had 2 bases not matched to a gene; V was cut back by 3 bases and J by 0 bases. This CDR3 spans 16 amino acids. CDR3 sequence reads: CASSWGTGGSYNEQFF. CDR3 bases: TGCGCCAGCAGCTGGGGGACAGGGGGCTCCTACAATGAGCAGTTCTTC.

The chain employs TRBV29-1 and TRBJ1-1; D is possibly TRBD1 (5 bases). Germline V lookup: CDR1 SQVTM, CDR2 ANQGSEA. CDR3 length: 14 amino acids. The ends were cut back, 1 base at V and 3 bases at J, with 12 bases in the middle. For the CDR3, the DNA is TGCAGCGTTGAAGGGGGGGGGAGGCACACTGAAGCTTTCTTT. Its protein is CSVEGGGRHTEAFF. Complete variable domain (other parts from reference TRBV29-1 and TRBJ1-1): SAVISQKPSRDICQRGTSLTIQCQVDSQVTMMFWYRQQPGQSLTLIATANQGSEATYESGFVIDKFPISRPNLTFSTLTVSNMSPEDSSIYLCSVEGGGRHTEAFFGQGTRLTVV.

This chain connects TRBV2 to TRBJ1-3; D remains ambiguous. The CDR3 spans 14 residues. Germline CDR1 reads SNHLY; CDR2 reads FYNNEI. V lost 2 bases and J 1 base, leaving 6 bases between the germline ends. The CDR3 DNA sequence: TGTGCCAGCAGTGAAAGAGGTTCTGGAAACACCATATATTTT. It is translated as CASSERGSGNTIYF.

This chain joins TRBV7-9 and TRBJ2-7, with D possibly being TRBD1 (6 bases). Per germline, CDR1 SEHNR and CDR2 FQNEAQ (reference sequence). This CDR3 has 17 residues. Trimming removed 4 bases from V and 4 bases from J, with 23 bases in between. CDR3 sequence reads: CASSSRDPLGQSYEQYF. The DNA of the CDR3 is TGTGCCAGCAGCTCTAGAGATCCTTTAGGACAGTCTTACGAGCAGTACTTC.

The chain recombines TRBV30 with TRBJ1-1; TRBD1 might be the D (6 bases). The CDR3 length is 14 residues. Trimming took 1 base from V and 1 from J, leaving 10 bases between them. Germline V gene sequence: CDR1 GTSNPN, CDR2 SVGIG (reference sequence). DNA for the CDR3: TGTGCCTGGAGTGGAAGGACAGCGAACACTGAAGCTTTCTTT. It translates to CAWSGRTANTEAFF.

This clone was detected a few times. V usage is TRBV6-1 and J usage is TRBJ2-3, with 7 nucleotides matching TRBD2. The germline gives CDR1 MNHNS, CDR2 SASEGT. The CDR3 extends over 16 amino acids. Trimming cost V 2 bases and J 5 bases; bases outside gene matches: 10. The DNA of the CDR3 is TGTGCCAGCAGTGAACGTTGGGCTAGCGGAAGAGATACGCAGTATTTT. It yields the protein CASSERWASGRDTQYF.

The chain employs TRBV4-2 and TRBJ2-6, with TRBD1 matching over 11 bases. In germline, CDR1 is LGHNA, CDR2 YNFKEQ. The V gene end was trimmed by 8 bases and the J gene end by 0 bases; junction bases not matched to a gene: 6. CDR3 size: 17 residues. The CDR3 nucleotides are TGTGCCAGCGCGACCGGGACAGGGGGCTCTGGGGCCAACGTCCTGACTTTC. This translates into CASATGTGGSGANVLTF.

The V call is TRBV11-1, the J call TRBJ1-1, with TRBD1 matching over 11 bases. The CDR3 has 15 amino acids. Trimming took 5 bases from V and 11 from J; bases not matched to a gene: 13. CDR1 and CDR2 (germline): SGHAT, FQDESV (reference sequence). CDR3 amino acids: CASSHRNSGTGGAFF. CDR3 coding DNA: TGTGCCAGCAGCCATCGCAACTCCGGGACAGGGGGGGCTTTCTTT.

This clone was counted once. The genes are TRBV7-9 and TRBJ1-1, with TRBD1 as a possible D gene (5 bases). From germline, CDR1 is SEHNR and CDR2 FQNEAQ (reference sequence). The CDR3 loop spans 15 amino acids. Trimming took 5 bases from V and 4 from J, leaving 17 bases between them. The CDR3 loop reads CASSAAGPVGTEAFF. CDR3 nucleotides: TGTGCCAGCAGCGCGGCGGGACCTGTGGGCACTGAAGCTTTCTTT. Based on the CDR3 plus reference TRBV7-9 and TRBJ1-1, the full variable domain is DTGVSQNPRHKITKRGQNVTFRCDPISEHNRLYWYRQTLGQGPEFLTYFQNEAQLEKSRLLSDRFSAERPKGSFSTLEIQRTEQGDSAMYLCASSAAGPVGTEAFFGQGTRLTVV.

This chain's CDR3 is CASSYTAGVSNEQYF. As DNA, the CDR3 is TGCGCCAGCAGCTACACAGCGGGAGTCAGTAACGAGCAGTACTTC. The chain is built from TRBV5-1 and TRBJ2-7; 8 nucleotides line up with TRBD2. The junction had 10 bases not matched to a gene; V was cut back by 3 bases and J by 5 bases. CDR3 length equals 15 residues. The germline V gene encodes CDR1 SGHRS and CDR2 YFSETQ.

The gene calls are TRBV9 and TRBJ2-7; 8 bases are shared with TRBD2. The CDR3 totals 14 residues. Germline CDR1 reads SGDLS; CDR2 reads YYNGEE. The trim removed 3 bases at V and 5 bases at J, leaving 7 bases unmatched. This chain's CDR3 is CASSEGGGLDEQYF. Here the CDR3 DNA reads TGTGCCAGCAGCGAGGGCGGGGGGCTTGACGAGCAGTACTTC.

There are a few counts of this clone. The chain employs TRBV5-1 and TRBJ2-7, with 11 bases that match TRBD1. J was trimmed by 2 bases and V by 6 bases; bases with no gene match: 4. Germline loops: CDR1 SGHRS, CDR2 YFSETQ. This CDR3 is built from 14 residues. CDR3 DNA sequence: TGCGCCAGCAAGTCGGGACAGGGGGCCTACGAGCAGTACTTC. It encodes CASKSGQGAYEQYF.

The chain combines TRBV28 with TRBJ2-7, with 7 positions matching TRBD2. The trim removed 8 bases at V and 2 bases at J, leaving 9 bases unmatched. Germline V gene data show CDR1 as MDHEN and CDR2 as SYDVKM. The CDR3 is made up of 14 amino acids. CDR3 amino acids: CASGLASGPYEQYF. The CDR3, as DNA: TGTGCCAGCGGGCTGGCTAGCGGACCCTACGAGCAGTACTTC.

V and J are TRBV6-1 and TRBJ2-3; D uncertain. The length of the CDR3 is 15 residues. Germline V CDR1 and CDR2: MNHNS, SASEGT. V lost 4 bases and J 6 bases, leaving 17 bases between the germline ends. CDR3 amino acids: CASSGPIALQDTQYF. As DNA, the CDR3 is TGTGCCAGCAGTGGACCCATTGCTCTACAGGATACGCAGTATTTT.

The chain uses TRBV19 and TRBJ2-5; 13 bases map to TRBD2. The CDR3 has 15 amino acids. The germline V gene has CDR1 LNHDA and CDR2 SQIVND (reference sequence). With V trimmed by 6 bases and J by 2 bases, 3 bases remained unmatched. The CDR3 spells CASRAGLAGQETQYF. The CDR3 nucleotides read TGTGCCAGTAGGGCGGGACTAGCGGGGCAAGAGACCCAGTACTTC.

The V and J genes are TRBV19 and TRBJ2-6; 10 bases align to TRBD1. With 9 bases clipped from V and 0 bases from J, the junction kept 5 bases outside the gene matches. The CDR3 is 16 residues long. Germline loops: CDR1 LNHDA, CDR2 SQIVND (reference sequence). CDR3 DNA sequence: TGTGCCAGCCGACAGGGGGCCAACTCTGGGGCCAACGTCCTGACTTTC. Encoded protein: CASRQGANSGANVLTF.

CDR3 sequence (DNA): TGTGCCAGCAGTTTGTCCCTCGGAGGGCAAGCTTTCTTT. Its protein is CASSLSLGGQAFF. This chain connects TRBV28 to TRBJ1-1; D is unclear. Germline assignment: CDR1 MDHEN and CDR2 SYDVKM. CDR3 length: 13 residues. The V and J ends lost 3 bases and 9 bases respectively, with 14 bases between them. Looking up the rest from reference TRBV28 and TRBJ1-1 gives the full variable domain: DVKVTQSSRYLVKRTGEKVFLECVQDMDHENMFWYRQDPGLGLRLIYFSYDVKMKEKGDIPEGYSVSREKKERFSLILESASTNQTSMYLCASSLSLGGQAFFGQGTRLTVV.

The chain combines TRBV2 with TRBJ1-5; TRBD1 matches 12 bases. This CDR3 has 15 residues. J gave up 7 bases and V 7 bases, and 8 bases lay outside the gene matches. Germline CDR1 reads SNHLY; CDR2 reads FYNNEI. CDR3 residues: CASTMGQGAGQPQHF. The CDR3, as DNA: TGTGCCAGCACCATGGGACAGGGGGCAGGGCAGCCCCAGCATTTT.

This rearrangement joins TRBV6-1 to TRBJ1-6; 7 bases map to TRBD1. The CDR3 totals 14 residues. Germline trimming cut 4 bases from V and 7 bases from J; bases unmatched to any gene: 4. Germline V lookup: CDR1 MNHNS, CDR2 SASEGT. The CDR3 sequence is CASSAGQMNSPLHF. The CDR3 bases are TGTGCCAGCAGTGCGGGACAGATGAATTCACCCCTCCACTTT.

This sequence joins TRBV27 and TRBJ2-7, with D possibly TRBD1 on 6 matching bases. This CDR3 is built from 16 residues. Trimming stripped 2 bases from V and 6 bases from J, with 20 bases between. Germline V lookup: CDR1 MNHEY, CDR2 SMNVEV (reference sequence). CDR3 nucleotides: TGTGCCAGCAGTTTAAATCGCCCGGGACAATATCCCGAGCAGTACTTC. Protein sequence: CASSLNRPGQYPEQYF.

The V call is TRBV29-1, the J call TRBJ1-5; no clear D. This CDR3 region has 14 residues. Germline V gene lookup returns CDR1 SQVTM and CDR2 ANQGSEA. Trimming left V 4 bases short and J 4 bases short, with 14 bases between. The CDR3 coding sequence is TGCAGCGTTGGACTGTCGGAACCGAATCAGCCCCAGCATTTT. This translates into CSVGLSEPNQPQHF.

This chain uses TRBV14 with TRBJ2-3; TRBD2 matches at 14 bases. Germline loops: CDR1 SGHDN, CDR2 FVKESK. The length of the CDR3 is 20 residues. V dropped 3 bases and J dropped 0; count of bases not matched to a gene: 11. CDR3 protein: CASSQRTSGRIPTSTDTQYF. In DNA, the CDR3 is TGTGCCAGCAGCCAGAGGACTAGCGGGAGGATTCCGACCAGCACAGATACGCAGTATTTT.

The chain uses TRBV30 and TRBJ2-7; a possible D gene is TRBD2 (6 bases). Per germline, CDR1 GTSNPN and CDR2 SVGIG (reference sequence). This CDR3 is built from 14 residues. With 4 bases removed from V and 2 bases from J, the gap between germline ends came to 15 bases. The CDR3, as DNA: TGTGCCTGGAATCGGGAGTTGCAGGCCTACGAGCAGTACTTC. It specifies CAWNRELQAYEQYF.

V usage is TRBV4-1 and J usage is TRBJ2-6; TRBD1 agrees at 8 bases. CDR1 is MGHRA and CDR2 is YSYEKL in the germline V gene. J was trimmed by 1 base and V by 0 bases; bases with no gene match: 8. The CDR3 is 19 amino acids. The CDR3 nucleotides are TGCGCCAGCAGCCAAGATCTTACAGGGGGTTCATCTGGGGCCAACGTCCTGACTTTC. It codes for CASSQDLTGGSSGANVLTF.

The CDR3 coding sequence is TGTGCCAGCAGTCCTGACATCTCTGGAAACACCATATATTTT. This gives the protein CASSPDISGNTIYF. V usage is TRBV25-1 and J usage is TRBJ1-3; D is unclear. CDR3 size: 14 residues. Germline assignment: CDR1 MGHDK and CDR2 SYGVNS. The V gene lost 5 bases and the J gene lost 0 bases, with 8 bases spanning the gap.

The rearrangement links TRBV12-5 to TRBJ1-6; tentatively, D is TRBD1 (6 bases). V was cut by 6 bases and J by 9 bases, with 9 bases left in between. The CDR3 consists of 12 residues. The germline gives CDR1 LGHNT, CDR2 FRNRAP. CDR3 region: CASGTGRSPLHF. CDR3 nucleotides: TGTGCTAGTGGGACAGGTCGTTCACCCCTCCACTTT.

The rearrangement uses TRBV4-1 and TRBJ1-5; D gene uncertain. V lost 3 bases and J 1 base, leaving 13 bases between the germline ends. Looked up from germline, CDR1 is MGHRA and CDR2 is YSYEKL. This CDR3 has 16 residues. DNA for the CDR3: TGCGCCAGCAGCCACCCCCGGGGAGGGAGCAATCAGCCCCAGCATTTT. Translating gives CASSHPRGGSNQPQHF.

This clone was detected once. The V call is TRBV28, the J call TRBJ1-2; 7 bases agree with TRBD1. Per the germline V gene, CDR1 is MDHEN and CDR2 is SYDVKM. V trimming: 3 bases; J trimming: 7 bases; junction bases outside the gene matches: 5. The CDR3 is 13 residues long. In DNA form, the CDR3 reads TGTGCCAGCAGTTTCGGCAGGGGGTTTGGCTACACCTTC. Protein: CASSFGRGFGYTF.

This chain uses TRBV2 with TRBJ2-3; D unclear. Trimming stripped 5 bases from V and 0 bases from J, with 12 bases between. Germline lookup yields CDR1 SNHLY and CDR2 FYNNEI. The CDR3 contains 15 residues. The CDR3 coding sequence is TGTGCCAGCAGTTTGCCCGGTCCTAGCACAGATACGCAGTATTTT. Translated, it gives CASSLPGPSTDTQYF.